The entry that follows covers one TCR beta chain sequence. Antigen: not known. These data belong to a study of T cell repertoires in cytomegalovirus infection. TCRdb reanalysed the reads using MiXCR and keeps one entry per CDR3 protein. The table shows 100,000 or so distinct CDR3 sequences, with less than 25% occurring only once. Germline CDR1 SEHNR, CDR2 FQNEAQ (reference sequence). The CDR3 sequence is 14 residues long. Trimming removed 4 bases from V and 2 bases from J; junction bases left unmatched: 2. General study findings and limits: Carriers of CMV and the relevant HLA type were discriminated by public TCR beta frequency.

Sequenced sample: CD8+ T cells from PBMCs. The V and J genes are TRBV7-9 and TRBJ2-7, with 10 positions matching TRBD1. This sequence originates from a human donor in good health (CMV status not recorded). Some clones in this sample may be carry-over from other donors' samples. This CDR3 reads CASSSDRGPYEQYF. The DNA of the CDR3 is TGTGCCAGCAGCTCAGACAGGGGGCCCTACGAGCAGTACTTC.